This TCR beta chain emerged from a study of regulatory T cells in long-lasting Graves disease. The CDR3 runs 16 residues. From germline, CDR1 is MNHNS and CDR2 SASEGT. V was shortened by 6 bases and J by 2 bases, with 16 bases between the two germline ends. For TCR beta, libraries came from iRepertoire HTBI primers and Arm-PCR of CDR3 regions. Original handling: The samples included approximately 62 TRBV and 14 TRBJ segments. TCRdb processed the multiplex PCR reads anew with MiXCR; each CDR3 protein has one entry. For this entry, the V and J calls and clone size follow TCRdb and not the study's own pipeline. Of about 430,000 distinct CDR3 sequences detected, over 20% appear once; the ten largest clones hold roughly an eighth. Findings and limits, study-wide: The study found lower TCR diversity in persistent Graves' patients than in newly diagnosed ones. Favoring TRBV28, TRBJ1-2 and TRBJ2-5 was a feature seen in persistent disease.

With respect to this clonotype: The antigen remains unidentified.

As to time point: persistent/refractory GD, antithyroid drugs over 5 years with positive TRAb. PBMC-derived RNA was used for the TCR library. This clonotype originated in a female donor with Graves disease. The V call is TRBV6-1, the J call TRBJ2-2; D unresolved. The material sequenced was peripheral blood mononuclear cells (PBMCs), taken when the disease was refractory, from a patient treated with antithyroid drugs. For the CDR3, the DNA is TGTGCCAGCAGACCGACGGTAAATTCAAACACCGGGGAGCTGTTTTTT. Residues: CASRPTVNSNTGELFF.